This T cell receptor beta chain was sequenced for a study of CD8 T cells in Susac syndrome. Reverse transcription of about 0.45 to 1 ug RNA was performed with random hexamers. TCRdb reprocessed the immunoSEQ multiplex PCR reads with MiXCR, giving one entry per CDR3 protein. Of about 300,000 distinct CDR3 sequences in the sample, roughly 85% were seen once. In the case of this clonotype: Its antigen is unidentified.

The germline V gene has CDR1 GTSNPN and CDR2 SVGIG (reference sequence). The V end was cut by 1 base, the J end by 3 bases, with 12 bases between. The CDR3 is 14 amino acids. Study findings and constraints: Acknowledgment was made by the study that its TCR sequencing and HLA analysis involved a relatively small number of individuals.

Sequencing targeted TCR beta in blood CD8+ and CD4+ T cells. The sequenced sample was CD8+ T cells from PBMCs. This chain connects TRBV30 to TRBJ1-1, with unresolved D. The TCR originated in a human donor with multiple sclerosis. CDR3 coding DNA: TGTGCCTGGAGTGCAGGAGTGTTCTACACTGAAGCTTTCTTT. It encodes CAWSAGVFYTEAFF.